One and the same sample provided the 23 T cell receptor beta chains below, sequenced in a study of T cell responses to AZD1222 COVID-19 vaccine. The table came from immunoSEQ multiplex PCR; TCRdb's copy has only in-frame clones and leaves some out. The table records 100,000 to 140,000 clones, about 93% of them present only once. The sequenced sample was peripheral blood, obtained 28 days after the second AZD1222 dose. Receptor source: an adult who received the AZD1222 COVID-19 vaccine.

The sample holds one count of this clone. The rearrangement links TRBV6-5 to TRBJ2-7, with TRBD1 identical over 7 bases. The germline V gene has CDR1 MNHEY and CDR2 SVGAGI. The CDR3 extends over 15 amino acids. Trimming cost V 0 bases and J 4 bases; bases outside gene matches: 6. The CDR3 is CASSYSTGPGYEQYF. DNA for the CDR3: TGTGCCAGCAGTTACTCGACAGGGCCAGGGTACGAGCAGTACTTC.

The CDR3 loop reads CASSLETGGFYNEQFF. The CDR3 DNA reads as TGTGCCAGCAGCTTGGAGACAGGTGGATTCTACAATGAGCAGTTCTTC. The chain uses TRBV5-6 and TRBJ2-1; tentative D call: TRBD1 (6 bases). The CDR3 has 16 residues. Germline V gives CDR1 SGHDT, CDR2 YYEEEE. Trimming removed 0 bases at V and 3 bases at J, with 13 bases between.

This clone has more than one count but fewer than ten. This chain's CDR3 is CASSVGNLNTEAFF. The CDR3 nucleotides are TGCGCCAGCAGCGTAGGGAATCTGAACACTGAAGCTTTCTTT. The chain employs TRBV4-1 and TRBJ1-1; D gene uncertain. CDR3 length: 14 amino acids. In germline, CDR1 is MGHRA, CDR2 YSYEKL. Trimming removed 5 bases at V and 0 bases at J, with 10 bases between.

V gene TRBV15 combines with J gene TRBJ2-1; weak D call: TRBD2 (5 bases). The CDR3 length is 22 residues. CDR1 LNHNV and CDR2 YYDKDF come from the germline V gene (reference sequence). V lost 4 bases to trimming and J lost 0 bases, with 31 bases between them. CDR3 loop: CATSNTRPATGIGGSSYNEQFF. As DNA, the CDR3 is TGTGCCACCAGCAATACCAGACCCGCAACCGGGATTGGCGGAAGCTCCTACAATGAGCAGTTCTTC.

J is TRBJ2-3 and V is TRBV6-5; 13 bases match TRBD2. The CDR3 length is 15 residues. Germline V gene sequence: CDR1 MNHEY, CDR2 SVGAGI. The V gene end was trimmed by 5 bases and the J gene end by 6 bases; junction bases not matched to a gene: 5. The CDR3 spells CASSQTSGGPDTQYF. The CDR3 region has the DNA TGTGCCAGCAGTCAGACTAGCGGGGGGCCCGATACGCAGTATTTT.

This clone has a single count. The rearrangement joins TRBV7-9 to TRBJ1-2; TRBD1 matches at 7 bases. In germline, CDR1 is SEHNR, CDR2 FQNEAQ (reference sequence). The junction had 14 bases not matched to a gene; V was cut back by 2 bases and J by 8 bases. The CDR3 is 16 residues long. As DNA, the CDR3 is TGTGCCAGCAGCTTAAGCCGGGACAGCCTGACTTCAGGCTACACCTTC. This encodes CASSLSRDSLTSGYTF.

The CDR3 sequence: CASSPGGINSGANVLTF. The CDR3 coding sequence is TGTGCCAGCAGTCCAGGGGGCATCAACTCTGGGGCCAACGTCCTGACTTTC. The genes are TRBV6-6 and TRBJ2-6; 8 positions match TRBD1. The CDR3 loop spans 17 amino acids. Trimming removed 5 bases from V and 0 bases from J; junction bases left unmatched: 6. Germline V gives CDR1 MNHNY, CDR2 SVGAGI (reference sequence).

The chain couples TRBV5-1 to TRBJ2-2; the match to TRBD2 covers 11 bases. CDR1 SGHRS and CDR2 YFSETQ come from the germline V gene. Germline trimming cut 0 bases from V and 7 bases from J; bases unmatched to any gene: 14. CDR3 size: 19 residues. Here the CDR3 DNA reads TGCGCCAGCAGCTTGGTGACAGGGATAAGACTAGCGGGGAACGGGGAGCTGTTTTTT. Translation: CASSLVTGIRLAGNGELFF.

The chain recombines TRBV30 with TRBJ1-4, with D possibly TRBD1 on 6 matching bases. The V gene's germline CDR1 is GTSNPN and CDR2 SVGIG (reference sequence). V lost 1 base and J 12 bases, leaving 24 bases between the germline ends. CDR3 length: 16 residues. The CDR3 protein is CAWSDSPGGLRGELFF. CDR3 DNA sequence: TGTGCCTGGAGTGATTCCCCTGGGGGGCTCCGGGGAGAACTGTTTTTT.

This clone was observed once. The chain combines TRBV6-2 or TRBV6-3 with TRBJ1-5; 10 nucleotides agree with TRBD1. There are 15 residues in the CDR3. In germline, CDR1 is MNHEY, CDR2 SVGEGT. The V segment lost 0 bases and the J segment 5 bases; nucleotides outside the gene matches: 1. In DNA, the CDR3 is TGTGCCAGCAGTTACTCCGGGACAGGGGATCAGCCCCAGCATTTT. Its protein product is CASSYSGTGDQPQHF.

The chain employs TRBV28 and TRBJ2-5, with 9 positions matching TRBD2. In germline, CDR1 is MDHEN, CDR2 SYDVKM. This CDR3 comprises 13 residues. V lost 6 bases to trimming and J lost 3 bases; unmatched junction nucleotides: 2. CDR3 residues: CASRSSGEETQYF. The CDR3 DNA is TGTGCCAGCAGATCTAGCGGGGAAGAGACCCAGTACTTC.

Written as DNA, the CDR3 is TGTGCCAGCAGCCCCCGGGACAGGGCTACCTACGAGCAGTACTTC. Amino acid sequence: CASSPRDRATYEQYF. The chain has TRBV7-9 and TRBJ2-7; TRBD1 aligns across 9 bases. Trimming removed 5 bases from V and 2 bases from J; junction bases left unmatched: 7. CDR3 size: 15 residues. In germline, CDR1 is SEHNR, CDR2 FQNEAQ (reference sequence).

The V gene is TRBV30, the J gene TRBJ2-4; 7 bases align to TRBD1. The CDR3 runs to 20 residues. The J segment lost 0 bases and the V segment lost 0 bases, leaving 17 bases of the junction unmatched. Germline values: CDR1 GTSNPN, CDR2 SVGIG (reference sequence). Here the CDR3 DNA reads TGTGCCTGGAGTGTACGAAGACAGGGCAGCCAAAGATTAGCCAAAAACATTCAGTACTTC. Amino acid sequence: CAWSVRRQGSQRLAKNIQYF.

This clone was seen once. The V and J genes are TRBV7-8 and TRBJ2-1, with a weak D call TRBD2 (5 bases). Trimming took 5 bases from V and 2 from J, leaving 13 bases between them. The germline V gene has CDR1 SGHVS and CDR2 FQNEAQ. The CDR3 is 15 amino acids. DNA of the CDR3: TGTGCCAGCAGCCTAGGACCGGGGACCTACAATGAGCAGTTCTTC. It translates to CASSLGPGTYNEQFF.

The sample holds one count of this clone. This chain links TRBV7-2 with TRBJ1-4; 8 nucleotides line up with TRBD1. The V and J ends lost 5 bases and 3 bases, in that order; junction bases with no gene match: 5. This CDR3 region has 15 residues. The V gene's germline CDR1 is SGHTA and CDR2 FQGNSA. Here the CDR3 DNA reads TGTGCCAGCAGCACCCAGACAGGGGCTAATGAAAAACTGTTTTTT. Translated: CASSTQTGANEKLFF.

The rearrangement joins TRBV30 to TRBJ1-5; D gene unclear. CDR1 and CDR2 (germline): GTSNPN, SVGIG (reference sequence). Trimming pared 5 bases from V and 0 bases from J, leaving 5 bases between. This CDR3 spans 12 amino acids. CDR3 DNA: TGTGCCTGGCGGACTAGCAATCAGCCCCAGCATTTT. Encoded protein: CAWRTSNQPQHF.

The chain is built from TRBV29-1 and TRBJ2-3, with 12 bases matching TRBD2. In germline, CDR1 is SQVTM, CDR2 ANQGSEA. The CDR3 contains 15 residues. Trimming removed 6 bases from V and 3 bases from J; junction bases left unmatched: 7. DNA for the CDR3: TGCAGCGTCGGAGGACTAGCGGGAAGAACAGATACGCAGTATTTT. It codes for CSVGGLAGRTDTQYF.

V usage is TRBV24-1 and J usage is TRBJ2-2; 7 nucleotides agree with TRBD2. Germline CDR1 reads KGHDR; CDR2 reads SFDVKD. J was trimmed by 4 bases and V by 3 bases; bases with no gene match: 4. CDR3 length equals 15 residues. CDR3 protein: CATSDTLAGTGELFF. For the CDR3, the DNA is TGTGCCACCAGTGATACTTTAGCGGGCACCGGGGAGCTGTTTTTT.

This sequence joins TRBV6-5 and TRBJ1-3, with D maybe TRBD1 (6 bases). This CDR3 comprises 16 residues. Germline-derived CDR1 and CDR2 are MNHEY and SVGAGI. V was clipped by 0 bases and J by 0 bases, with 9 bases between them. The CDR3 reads CASSYSDSLSGNTIYF. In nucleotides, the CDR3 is TGTGCCAGCAGTTACTCGGACAGCCTCTCTGGAAACACCATATATTTT.

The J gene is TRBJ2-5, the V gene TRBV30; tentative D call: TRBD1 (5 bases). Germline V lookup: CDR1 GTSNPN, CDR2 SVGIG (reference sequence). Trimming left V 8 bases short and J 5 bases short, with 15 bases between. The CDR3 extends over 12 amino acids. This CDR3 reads CALQGSAETQYF. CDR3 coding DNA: TGTGCCCTTCAGGGTTCTGCGGAGACCCAGTACTTC.

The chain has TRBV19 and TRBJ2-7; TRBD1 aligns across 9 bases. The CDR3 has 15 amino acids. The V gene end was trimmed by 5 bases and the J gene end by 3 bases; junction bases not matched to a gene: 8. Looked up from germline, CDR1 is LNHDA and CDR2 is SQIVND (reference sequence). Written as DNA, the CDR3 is TGTGCCAGTAGTCCGCGACAGGGGGTCATCTACGAGCAGTACTTC. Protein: CASSPRQGVIYEQYF.

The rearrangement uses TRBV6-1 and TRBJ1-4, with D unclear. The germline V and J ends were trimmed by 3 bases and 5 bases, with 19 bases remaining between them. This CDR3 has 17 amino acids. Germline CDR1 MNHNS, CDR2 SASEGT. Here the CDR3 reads CASSEPRASRGNEKLFF. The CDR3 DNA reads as TGTGCCAGCAGTGAGCCCCGGGCTTCCCGAGGGAATGAAAAACTGTTTTTT.

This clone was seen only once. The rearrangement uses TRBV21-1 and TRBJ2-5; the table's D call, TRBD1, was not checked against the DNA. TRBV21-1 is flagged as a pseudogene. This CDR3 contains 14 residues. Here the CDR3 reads CASRERQCAETQYF. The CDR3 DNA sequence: TGTGCCAGCAGGGAGAGACAGTGTGCAGAGACCCAGTACTTC.